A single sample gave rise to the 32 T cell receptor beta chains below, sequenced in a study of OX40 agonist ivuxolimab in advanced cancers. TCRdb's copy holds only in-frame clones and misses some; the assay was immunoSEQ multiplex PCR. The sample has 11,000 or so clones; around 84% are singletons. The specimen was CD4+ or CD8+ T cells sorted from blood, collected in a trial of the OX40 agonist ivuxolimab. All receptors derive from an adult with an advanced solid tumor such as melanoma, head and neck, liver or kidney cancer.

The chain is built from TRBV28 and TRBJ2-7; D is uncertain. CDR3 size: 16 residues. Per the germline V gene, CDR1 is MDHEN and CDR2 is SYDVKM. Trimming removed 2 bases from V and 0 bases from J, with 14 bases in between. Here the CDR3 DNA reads TGTGCCAGCAGTTTAGGTTTGTTGGGCCTCTCCTACGAGCAGTACTTC. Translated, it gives CASSLGLLGLSYEQYF.

DNA of the CDR3: TGTGCCAGCAGTGAAACTAGTGGGGACAAGAATGAGCAGTTCTTC. Protein: CASSETSGDKNEQFF. The chain has TRBV2 and TRBJ2-1; D might be TRBD1 (6 bases). Germline loops: CDR1 SNHLY, CDR2 FYNNEI. This CDR3 is 15 amino acids long. V lost 2 bases and J 7 bases, leaving 15 bases between the germline ends.

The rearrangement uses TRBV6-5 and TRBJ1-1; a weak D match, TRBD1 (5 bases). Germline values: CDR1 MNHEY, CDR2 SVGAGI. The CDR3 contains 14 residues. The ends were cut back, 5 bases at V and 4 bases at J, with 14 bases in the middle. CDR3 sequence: CASSDVVGGTEAFF. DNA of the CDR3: TGTGCCAGCAGTGATGTAGTCGGGGGCACTGAAGCTTTCTTT.

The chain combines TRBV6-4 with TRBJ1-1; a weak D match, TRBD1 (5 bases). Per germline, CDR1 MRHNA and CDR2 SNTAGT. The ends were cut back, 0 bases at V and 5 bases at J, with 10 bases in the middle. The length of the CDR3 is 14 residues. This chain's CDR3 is CASSDSPGVTEAFF. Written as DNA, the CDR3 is TGTGCCAGCAGTGACTCGCCGGGGGTGACTGAAGCTTTCTTT.

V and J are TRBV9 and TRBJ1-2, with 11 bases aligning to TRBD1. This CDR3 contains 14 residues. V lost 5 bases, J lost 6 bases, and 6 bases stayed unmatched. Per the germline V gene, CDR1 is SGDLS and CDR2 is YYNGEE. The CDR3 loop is CASSPGQGAHGYTF. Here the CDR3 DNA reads TGTGCCAGCAGTCCCGGACAGGGGGCACATGGCTACACCTTC.

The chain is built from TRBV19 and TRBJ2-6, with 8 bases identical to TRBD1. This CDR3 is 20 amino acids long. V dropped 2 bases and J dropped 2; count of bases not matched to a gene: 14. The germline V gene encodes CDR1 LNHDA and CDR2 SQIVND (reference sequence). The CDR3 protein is CASSIPYGTGGRAGANVLTF. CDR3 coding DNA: TGTGCCAGTAGTATACCCTACGGAACAGGGGGAAGGGCTGGGGCCAACGTCCTGACTTTC.

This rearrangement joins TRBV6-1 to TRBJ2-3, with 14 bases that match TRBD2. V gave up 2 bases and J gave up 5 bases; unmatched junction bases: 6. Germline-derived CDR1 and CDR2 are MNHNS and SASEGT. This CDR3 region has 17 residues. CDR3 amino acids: CASSESRLAGGQDTQYF. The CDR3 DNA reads TGTGCCAGCAGTGAATCCCGACTAGCGGGGGGGCAAGATACGCAGTATTTT.

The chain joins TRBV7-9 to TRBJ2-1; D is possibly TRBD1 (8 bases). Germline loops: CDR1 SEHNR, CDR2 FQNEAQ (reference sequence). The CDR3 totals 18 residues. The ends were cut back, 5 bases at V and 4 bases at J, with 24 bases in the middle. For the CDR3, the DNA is TGTGCCAGCAGCCAAGGGACAGGTCTAAGCGGGGAATACAATGAGCAGTTCTTC. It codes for CASSQGTGLSGEYNEQFF.

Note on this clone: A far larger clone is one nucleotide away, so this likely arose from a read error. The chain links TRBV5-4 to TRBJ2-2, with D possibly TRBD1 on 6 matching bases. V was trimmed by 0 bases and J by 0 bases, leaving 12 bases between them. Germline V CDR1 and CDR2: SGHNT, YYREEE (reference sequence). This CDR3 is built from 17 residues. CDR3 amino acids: CASSLANGGTNTGELFF. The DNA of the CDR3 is TGTGCCAGCAGCTTGGCCAATGGGGGCACGAACACCGGGGAGCTGTTTTTT. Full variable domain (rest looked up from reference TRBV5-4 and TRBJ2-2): ETGVTQSPTHLIKTRGQQVTLRCSSQSGHNTVSWYQQALGQGPQFIFQYYREEENGRGNFPPRFSGLQFPNYSSELNVNALELDDSALYLCASSLANGGTNTGELFFGEGSRLTVL.

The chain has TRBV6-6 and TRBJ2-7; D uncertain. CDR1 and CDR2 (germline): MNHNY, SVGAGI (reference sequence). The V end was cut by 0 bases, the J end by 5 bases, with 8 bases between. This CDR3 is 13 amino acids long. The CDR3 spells CASSYSDSDEQYF. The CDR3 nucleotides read TGTGCCAGCAGTTACTCAGATAGTGACGAGCAGTACTTC.

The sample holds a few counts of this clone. The chain's CDR3 is CASSLGTAGETQYF. The CDR3 nucleotides are TGTGCCAGCAGCTTAGGGACAGCCGGAGAGACCCAGTACTTC. The chain combines TRBV13 with TRBJ2-5, with D perhaps matching TRBD1 (5 bases). Germline V CDR1 and CDR2: PRHDT, FYEKMQ (reference sequence). V shed 0 bases and J shed 4 bases, with 9 bases lying between them. This CDR3 comprises 14 residues.

CDR3 protein: CASSVIPLDYGYTF. The CDR3 nucleotides read TGCGCCAGCAGCGTGATCCCTTTGGACTATGGCTACACCTTC. V gene TRBV5-1 combines with J gene TRBJ1-2; D is unclear. The CDR3 runs to 14 residues. The V end lost 4 bases, the J end lost 3 bases, and 13 bases lay between the germline ends. CDR1 is SGHRS and CDR2 is YFSETQ in the germline V gene.

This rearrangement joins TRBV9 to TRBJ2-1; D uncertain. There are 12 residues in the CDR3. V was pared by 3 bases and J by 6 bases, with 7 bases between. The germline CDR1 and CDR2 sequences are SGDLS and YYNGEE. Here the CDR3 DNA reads TGTGCCAGCAGCGGCGTCTCCAATGAGCAGTTCTTC. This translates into CASSGVSNEQFF.

CDR3 sequence (DNA): TGTGCCAGCAGCTGGGATACACGGGTTGGCTACACCTTC. Encoded protein: CASSWDTRVGYTF. The J gene is TRBJ1-2, the V gene TRBV7-2; D unclear. Trimming removed 4 bases at V and 7 bases at J, with 13 bases between. The CDR3 extends over 13 amino acids. Germline CDR1 is SGHTA and CDR2 is FQGNSA.

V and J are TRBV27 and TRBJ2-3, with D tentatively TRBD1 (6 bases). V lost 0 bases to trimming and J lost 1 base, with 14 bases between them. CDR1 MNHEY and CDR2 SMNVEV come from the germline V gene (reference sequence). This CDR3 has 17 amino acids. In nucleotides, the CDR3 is TGTGCCAGCAGTTTATCCCCTCATGGGGGCGGCACAGATACGCAGTATTTT. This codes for CASSLSPHGGGTDTQYF.

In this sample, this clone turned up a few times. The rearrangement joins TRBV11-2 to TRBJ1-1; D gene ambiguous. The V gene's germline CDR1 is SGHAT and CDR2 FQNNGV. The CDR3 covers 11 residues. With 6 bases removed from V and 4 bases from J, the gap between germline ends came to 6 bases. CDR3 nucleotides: TGTGCCAGCAGGAAGACCACTGAAGCTTTCTTT. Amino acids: CASRKTTEAFF.

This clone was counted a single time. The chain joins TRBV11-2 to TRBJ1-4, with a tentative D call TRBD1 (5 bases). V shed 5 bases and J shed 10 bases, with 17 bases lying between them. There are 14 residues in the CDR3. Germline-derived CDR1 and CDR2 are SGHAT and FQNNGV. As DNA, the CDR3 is TGTGCCAGCAGCGCACAGGCATCCCTTCGAAAACTGTTTTTT. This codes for CASSAQASLRKLFF.

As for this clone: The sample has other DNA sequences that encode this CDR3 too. CDR3 protein: CAIPGQAYGYTF. Written as DNA, the CDR3 is TGTGCCATTCCGGGACAGGCATATGGCTACACCTTC. The gene calls are TRBV7-9 and TRBJ1-2, with 8 bases identical to TRBD1. With 10 bases clipped from V and 5 bases from J, the junction kept 6 bases outside the gene matches. This CDR3 has 12 amino acids. CDR1 SEHNR and CDR2 FQNEAQ come from the germline V gene (reference sequence).

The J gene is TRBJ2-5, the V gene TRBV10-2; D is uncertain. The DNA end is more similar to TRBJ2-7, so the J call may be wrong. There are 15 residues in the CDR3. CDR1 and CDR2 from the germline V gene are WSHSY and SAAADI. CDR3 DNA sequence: TGCGCCAGCGTGTATGGCGCCGGTCGATCCTACGAGCAGTACTTC. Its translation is CASVYGAGRSYEQYF.

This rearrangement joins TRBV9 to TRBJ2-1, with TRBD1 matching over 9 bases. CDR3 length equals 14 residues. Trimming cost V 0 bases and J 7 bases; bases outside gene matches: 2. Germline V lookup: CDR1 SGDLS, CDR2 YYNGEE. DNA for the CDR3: TGTGCCAGCAGCGTAGCGGACAGGGGAAATGAGCAGTTCTTC. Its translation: CASSVADRGNEQFF.

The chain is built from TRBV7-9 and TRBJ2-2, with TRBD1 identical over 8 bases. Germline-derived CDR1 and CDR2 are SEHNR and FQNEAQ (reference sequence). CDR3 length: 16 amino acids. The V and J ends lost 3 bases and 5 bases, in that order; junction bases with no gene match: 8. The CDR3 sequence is CASSFGGTGLTGELFF. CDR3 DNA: TGTGCCAGCAGCTTTGGCGGGACAGGACTGACCGGGGAGCTGTTTTTT.

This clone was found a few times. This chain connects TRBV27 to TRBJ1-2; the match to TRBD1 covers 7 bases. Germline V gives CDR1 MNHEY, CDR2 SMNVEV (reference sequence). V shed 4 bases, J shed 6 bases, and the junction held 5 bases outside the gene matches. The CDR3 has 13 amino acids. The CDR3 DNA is TGTGCCAGCAGTTCGACAGGGCCCAATGGCTACACCTTC. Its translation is CASSSTGPNGYTF.

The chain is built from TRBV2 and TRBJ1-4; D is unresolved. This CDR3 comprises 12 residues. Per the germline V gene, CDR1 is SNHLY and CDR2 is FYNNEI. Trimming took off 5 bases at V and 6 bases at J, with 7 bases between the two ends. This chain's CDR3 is CASSSQDEKLFF. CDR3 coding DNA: TGTGCCAGCAGTTCTCAGGATGAAAAACTGTTTTTT.

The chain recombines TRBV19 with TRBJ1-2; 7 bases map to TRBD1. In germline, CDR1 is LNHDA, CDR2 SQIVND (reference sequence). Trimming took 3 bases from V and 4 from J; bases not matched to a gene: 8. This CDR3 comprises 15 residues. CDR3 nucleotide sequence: TGTGCCAGTAGTATCACAGGGGAAGCGAGCTATGGCTACACCTTC. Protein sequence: CASSITGEASYGYTF.

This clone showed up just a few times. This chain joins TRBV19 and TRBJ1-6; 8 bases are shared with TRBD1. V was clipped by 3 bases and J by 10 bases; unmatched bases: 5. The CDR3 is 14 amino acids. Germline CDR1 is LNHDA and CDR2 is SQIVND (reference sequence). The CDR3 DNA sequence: TGTGCCAGTAGTATGACAGGGGAGTTCTCACCCCTCCACTTT. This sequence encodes CASSMTGEFSPLHF.

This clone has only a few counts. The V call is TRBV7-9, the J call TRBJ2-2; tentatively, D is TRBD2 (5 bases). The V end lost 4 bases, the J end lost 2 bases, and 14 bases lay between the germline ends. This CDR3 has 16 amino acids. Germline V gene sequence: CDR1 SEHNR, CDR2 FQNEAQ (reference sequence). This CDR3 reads CASSSPRGSNTGELFF. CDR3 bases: TGTGCCAGCAGCTCCCCTCGTGGGAGTAACACCGGGGAGCTGTTTTTT.

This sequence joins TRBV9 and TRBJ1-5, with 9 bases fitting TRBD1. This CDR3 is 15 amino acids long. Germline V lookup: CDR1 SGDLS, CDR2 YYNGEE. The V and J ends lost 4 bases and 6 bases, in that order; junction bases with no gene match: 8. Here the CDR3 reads CASSQTGGWGQPQHF. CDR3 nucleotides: TGTGCCAGCAGCCAAACAGGGGGCTGGGGTCAGCCCCAGCATTTT. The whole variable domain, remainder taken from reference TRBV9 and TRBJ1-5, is DSGVTQTPKHLITATGQRVTLRCSPRSGDLSVYWYQQSLDQGLQFLIQYYNGEERAKGNILERFSAQQFPDLHSELNLSSLELGDSALYFCASSQTGGWGQPQHFGDGTRLSIL.

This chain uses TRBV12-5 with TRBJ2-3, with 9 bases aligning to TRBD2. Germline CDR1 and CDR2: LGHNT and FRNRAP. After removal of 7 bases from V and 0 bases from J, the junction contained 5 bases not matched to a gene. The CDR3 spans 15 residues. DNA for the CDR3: TGTGCTAGTGCGGCGGGGGGGTTTAGCACAGATACGCAGTATTTT. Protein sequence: CASAAGGFSTDTQYF. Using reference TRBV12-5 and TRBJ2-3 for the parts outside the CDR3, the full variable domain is DARVTQTPRHKVTEMGQEVTMRCQPILGHNTVFWYRQTMMQGLELLAYFRNRAPLDDSGMPKDRFSAEMPDATLATLKIQPSEPRDSAVYFCASAAGGFSTDTQYFGPGTRLTVL.

The CDR3 bases are TGTGCCTGGGGGCTCGGTACTTCCACCGGGGAGCTGTTTTTT. Protein sequence: CAWGLGTSTGELFF. The chain recombines TRBV30 with TRBJ2-2; D gene ambiguous. Between the trimmed V and J ends, which lost 5 bases and 4 bases, there was a span of 14 bases. This CDR3 has 14 amino acids. In germline, CDR1 is GTSNPN, CDR2 SVGIG (reference sequence).

In DNA, the CDR3 is TGTGCCAGCAGCGGTGGACAGTCTTACGAGCAGTACTTC. Protein product: CASSGGQSYEQYF. This chain uses TRBV5-6 with TRBJ2-7; perhaps TRBD1 as D (6 bases). The V gene lost 4 bases and the J gene lost 4 bases, with 12 bases spanning the gap. CDR3 length equals 13 residues. Germline V gene data show CDR1 as SGHDT and CDR2 as YYEEEE. Based on the CDR3 plus reference TRBV5-6 and TRBJ2-7, the full variable domain is DAGVTQSPTHLIKTRGQQVTLRCSPKSGHDTVSWYQQALGQGPQFIFQYYEEEERQRGNFPDRFSGHQFPNYSSELNVNALLLGDSALYLCASSGGQSYEQYFGPGTRLTVT.

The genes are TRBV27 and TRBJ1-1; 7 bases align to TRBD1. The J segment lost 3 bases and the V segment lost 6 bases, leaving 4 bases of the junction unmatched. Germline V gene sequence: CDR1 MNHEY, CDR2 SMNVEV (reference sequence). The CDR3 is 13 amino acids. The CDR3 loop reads CASRPRGDTEAFF. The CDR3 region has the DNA TGTGCCAGCAGACCCAGGGGGGACACTGAAGCTTTCTTT.

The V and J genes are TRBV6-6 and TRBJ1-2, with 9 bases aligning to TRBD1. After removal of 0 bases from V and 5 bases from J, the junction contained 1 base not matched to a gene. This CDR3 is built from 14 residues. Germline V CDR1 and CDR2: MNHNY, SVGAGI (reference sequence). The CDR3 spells CASSYSGQGYGYTF. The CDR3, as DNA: TGTGCCAGCAGTTACTCGGGACAGGGTTATGGCTACACCTTC.